This T cell receptor beta chain was captured in a study of blood T cells in healthy people across ages. Total RNA was extracted at no less than 5.5 micrograms per sample. A second about 7 to 12 cycle PCR used barcoded and J-beta primers. TCRdb ran MiXCR on the 5' RACE reads and lists one entry per CDR3 protein. The sample holds 650,000 to 800,000 distinct CDR3 sequences, around 42% seen once. The junction had 5 bases not matched to a gene; V was cut back by 2 bases and J by 5 bases. Looked up from germline, CDR1 is MNHEY and CDR2 is SVGEGT. The CDR3 loop spans 15 amino acids. The TCR was taken from a man aged 55 to 69 in good health. Sequencing used blood. The chain couples TRBV6-2 or TRBV6-3 to TRBJ2-2; 7 nucleotides line up with TRBD1. CDR3 nucleotides: TGTGCCAGCAGTTACAGACAGGGTAAAACCGGGGAGCTGTTTTTT. Translation: CASSYRQGKTGELFF.